This T cell receptor (beta chain) was captured in a study of blood T cell repertoires in COVID-19. Libraries were prepared by immunoSEQ multiplex PCR; TCRdb keeps only in-frame clonotypes and omits some of them. The sample includes a few hundred thousand clones, about 87% of them seen just once. Germline lookup yields CDR1 PRHDT and CDR2 FYEKMQ (reference sequence). The CDR3 is made up of 14 amino acids. V was pared by 3 bases and J by 6 bases, with 8 bases of the junction left unmatched. This TCR was sampled from a man between 60 and 75 years old who had recovered from COVID-19. The genes are TRBV13 and TRBJ2-7; 7 positions agree with TRBD1. What was sequenced was peripheral blood. CDR3 coding DNA: TGTGCCAGCAGCTTCGGAAAGGGGGCTGTCGAGCAGTACTTC. As protein: CASSFGKGAVEQYF. Full variable domain (remainder filled in from reference TRBV13 and TRBJ2-7): AAGVIQSPRHLIKEKRETATLKCYPIPRHDTVYWYQQGPGQDPQFLISFYEKMQSDKGSIPDRFSAQQFSDYHSELNMSSLELGDSALYFCASSFGKGAVEQYFGPGTRLTVT.